The clone carrying this T cell receptor (beta chain) was recorded at least ten times. Its antigen is not identified. This sample is drawn from a study of neurological immune-mediated disorders. General study points: No CDR3 amino acid sequences recurred among expanded clones across subjects, suggesting private repertoires in all groups. HTLV-1-associated myelopathy had the most TCR clonal expansion, whereas multiple sclerosis had the least (lower than in healthy controls).

Libraries from sorted cells used about 950,000 T cells (CD4+ or CD8+). Germline assignment: CDR1 SGHRS and CDR2 YFSETQ. V lost 5 bases and J lost 1; bases outside the gene matches: 3. The CDR3 totals 14 residues. Sequencing runs each yielded over 160 million TCR-beta sequences from 15-18 subjects. Using its own MiXCR run on the 5' RACE reads, TCRdb lists one record per CDR3 protein. The sample records around 55,000 distinct CDR3 sequences, 4% being singletons. The sample consisted of CD4+ T cells from blood. The chain links TRBV5-1 to TRBJ2-3, with 8 bases that match TRBD2. The sequence came from a woman aged 40-49 years with multiple sclerosis. In DNA form, the CDR3 reads TGCGCCAGCAGAAGGCGGGGGGGCACAGATACGCAGTATTTT. The encoded protein is CASRRRGGTDTQYF.